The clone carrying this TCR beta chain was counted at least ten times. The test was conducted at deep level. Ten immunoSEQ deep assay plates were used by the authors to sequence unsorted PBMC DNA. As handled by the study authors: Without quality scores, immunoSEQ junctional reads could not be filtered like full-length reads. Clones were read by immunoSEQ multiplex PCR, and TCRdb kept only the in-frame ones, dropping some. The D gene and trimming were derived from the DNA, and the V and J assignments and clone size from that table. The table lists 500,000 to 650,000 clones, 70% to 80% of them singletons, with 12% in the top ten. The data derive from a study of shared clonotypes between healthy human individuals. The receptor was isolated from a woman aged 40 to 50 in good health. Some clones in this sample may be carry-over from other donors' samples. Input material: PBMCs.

The CDR3 DNA reads as TGTGCCAGCAGCCAAGATGCGGGAGCGAACACCGGGGAGCTGTTTTTT. Its translation is CASSQDAGANTGELFF. This chain joins TRBV4-2 and TRBJ2-2; TRBD2 matches at 7 bases. The CDR3 spans 16 residues. Germline V gene lookup returns CDR1 LGHNA and CDR2 YNFKEQ. V shed 0 bases and J 0 bases; nucleotides not matched to a gene: 1.